This T cell receptor beta chain comes out of a study of blood T cell repertoires in COVID-19 (dated by TCRdb to about 2020). Regarding the complete study: Samples covering the acute and convalescent phases of COVID-19 were provided by collaborators in the United States, Italy and Spain. Samples were obtained from the ongoing ImmuneRACE study (first 160 participants) and from 1,200 or so subjects provided by 6 global collaborators. The repertoires were made available in a free public database intended to serve as a resource for research on the immune response to SARS-CoV-2. The dataset comprised deeply sampled blood TCRbeta repertoires from subjects exposed to, actively infected with, or recovered from COVID-19. The sample metadata nearly always contained a de-identified subject ID, COVID-19 status, age in years and sex. Where available, HLA class I and class II types were taken from metadata supplied by the sample provider and were not determined by assay-based typing. The prospective study material was composed of cDNA or gDNA derived from T cells, B-cell-depleted T cells, or PBMCs. Broad study findings and their caveats: The amount of clinical and demographic metadata varied by source and participant and was provided uncurated.

V is pared back by 4 bases and J by 4 bases, with 10 bases lying between the germline termini. The CDR3, cysteine through phenylalanine, is 14 amino acids long. CDR3 DNA is the only sequence kept; it has 42 bases, read in frame from the first base. The germline V gene (reference sequence) yields LNHDA for CDR1 and SQIVND for CDR2. Enrolling through a virtual design, the prospective study's participants ranged in age from roughly 18 to 89 years and lived across more than 20 United States geographic areas. In the prospective study, participants were assigned to cohorts based on the clinical history participants reported in a screening survey and a study questionnaire. Mobile phlebotomists in the prospective study collected whole blood, serum and a nasopharyngeal or oropharyngeal swab from every participant. Additional blood draws and questionnaires over an approximately two-month period could optionally be provided by prospective study participants. Blood samples from the prospective study were shipped frozen or at room temperature prior to DNA extraction.

TCRbeta CDR3 regions were amplified from genomic DNA by means of the immunoSEQ Assay, a bias-controlled multiplex PCR. The source study handled its data this way. The number of nucleated cells in each sample was estimated by amplification of reference gene primers within the assay. To quantify the absolute abundance of each unique TCRbeta CDR3 rearrangement, sequence reads were collapsed and filtered. For each sample, productive Simpson clonality was calculated as the square root of Simpson's diversity index across productive rearrangements. This is the immuneACCESS table as TCRdb keeps it, with only in-frame sequences that have V and J called. A part of the clones is gone; compared with another copy, unresolved V genes explain less than half, and the rest is unexplained. V and J calls and clone size are those listed in that table; D and trimming were worked out from the DNA. The sample includes fewer than 500,000 clones, with approximately 88% observed a single time. The ten largest clones take up around 0.95% of the sample.

Comments on this clone: Which antigen it targets is not known. Base qualities are missing; no much larger clone stands one base away.

The sequencing sample was made of PBMCs or T cells enriched from blood (not recorded which). The sequence joins TRBV19 to TRBJ2-2; tentative D gene TRBD1, with 6 bases matching. The origin of this receptor is a woman in her twenties or thirties with acute COVID-19. The nucleotides are TGTGCCAGTAGTAGAACAGGGAGCACCGGGGAGCTGTTTTTT. Translated, this is CASSRTGSTGELFF.